Listed here are 25 T cell receptor beta chains from one sample, sequenced in a study of molecular identifiers for immune sequencing clone quantification. MiXCR was run by TCRdb on the PCR reads, yielding one entry per CDR3 protein. The sample consists of roughly 100,000 distinct CDR3 sequences, about 35% of them appearing once. Sequenced sample: naive CD8+ T cells from blood, with Jurkat cell RNA spiked in. The subset: FACS-sorted CD8+CD4-CCR7+CD45RA+ naive T cells. Receptor source: a human donor in good health. Some libraries in this study had Jurkat cell RNA spiked in.

The V call is TRBV2, the J call TRBJ2-5; 9 nucleotides match TRBD1. Germline V gene data show CDR1 as SNHLY and CDR2 as FYNNEI. The V segment lost 6 bases and the J segment 5 bases; nucleotides outside the gene matches: 7. This CDR3 comprises 14 residues. CDR3 amino acids: CASRVQGARETQYF. In DNA form, the CDR3 reads TGTGCCAGCAGGGTACAGGGGGCGCGTGAGACCCAGTACTTC.

This clonotype was seen at least ten times. V usage is TRBV6-5 and J usage is TRBJ2-4; 8 bases are a match to TRBD2. From germline, CDR1 is MNHEY and CDR2 SVGAGI. The V gene end was trimmed by 0 bases and the J gene end by 9 bases; junction bases not matched to a gene: 4. This CDR3 spans 14 amino acids. The CDR3 bases are TGTGCCAGCAGTTACTCAGCGGGAGTTCCCATTCAGTACTTC. This translates into CASSYSAGVPIQYF.

As concerns this clonotype: Given the absence of the conserved phenylalanine or tryptophan at the CDR3 end, a read error is likely. The chain is built from TRBV9 and TRBJ2-7; 8 nucleotides align to TRBD1. The CDR3 sequence is 15 residues long. Trimming cost V 5 bases and J 0 bases; bases outside gene matches: 7. CDR1 SGDLS and CDR2 YYNGEE come from the germline V gene. The CDR3 protein is CASSLGQGLSYEQYI. The CDR3 DNA sequence: TGTGCCAGCAGTTTAGGACAGGGCCTCTCCTACGAGCAGTACATC.

This clonotype was seen a few times. CDR3 loop: CASSELYNTGELFF. CDR3 coding DNA: TGTGCCAGCAGTGAGCTTTACAACACCGGGGAGCTGTTTTTT. The V gene is TRBV25-1, the J gene TRBJ2-2; D gene uncertain. V was clipped by 3 bases and J by 2 bases, with 7 bases between them. The CDR3 runs 14 residues. Per the germline V gene, CDR1 is MGHDK and CDR2 is SYGVNS.

This clonotype was observed a handful of times. This sequence joins TRBV5-4 and TRBJ2-7; no clear D gene. The V end lost 4 bases, the J end lost 6 bases, and 8 bases lay between the germline ends. The germline V gene encodes CDR1 SGHNT and CDR2 YYREEE (reference sequence). This CDR3 is 11 amino acids long. CDR3 sequence: CASSRGREQYF. As DNA, the CDR3 is TGTGCCAGCAGCCGTGGGCGCGAGCAGTACTTC.

The J gene is TRBJ1-2, the V gene TRBV6-2 or TRBV6-3, with D unresolved. The CDR3 covers 15 residues. Germline CDR1 is MNHEY and CDR2 is SVGEGT. The V and J ends lost 2 bases and 4 bases respectively, with 14 bases between them. CDR3 loop: CASSYASLNSYGYTF. Here the CDR3 DNA reads TGTGCCAGCAGTTACGCATCCCTTAATAGCTATGGCTACACCTTC.

Concerning this clonotype itself: At one end the junction does not follow the germline gene, possibly because of a read error. The chain links TRBV28 to TRBJ1-5, with no clear D. The CDR3 loop spans 12 amino acids. Germline CDR1 is MDHEN and CDR2 is SYDVKM. The CDR3 sequence: CACRSSNQPQHF. The CDR3 region has the DNA TGTGCCTGCAGATCCAGCAATCAGCCCCAGCACTTT.

The rearrangement links TRBV12-3 or TRBV12-4 to TRBJ2-1, with TRBD1 matching 8 bases. The CDR3 has 16 residues. V shed 3 bases and J 3 bases; nucleotides not matched to a gene: 7. CDR3 sequence reads: CASSFRTGLLYNEQFF. In DNA form, the CDR3 reads TGTGCCAGCAGTTTTCGGACAGGGCTGCTCTACAATGAGCAGTTCTTC.

As for this clonotype: One end of the junction is discordant with germline, which a read error may explain. The rearrangement uses TRBV13 and TRBJ2-5; the match to TRBD2 covers 7 bases. Germline assignment: CDR1 PRHDT and CDR2 FYEKMQ (reference sequence). There are 16 residues in the CDR3. CDR3 loop: CAGSSRDYIFQETQYF. CDR3 bases: TGTGCCGGCAGCTCCCGGGACTATATCTTCCAGGAGACCCAGTACTTC. The full variable domain, with the rest looked up from reference TRBV13 and TRBJ2-5, is AAGVIQSPRHLIKEKRETATLKCYPIPRHDTVYWYQQGPGQDPQFLISFYEKMQSDKGSIPDRFSAQQFSDYHSELNMSSLELGDSALYFCAGSSRDYIFQETQYFGPGTRLLVL.

The chain employs TRBV5-6 and TRBJ2-7; a weak D match, TRBD2 (5 bases). The CDR3 runs to 15 residues. The germline gives CDR1 SGHDT, CDR2 YYEEEE. Trimming shortened V by 5 bases and J by 9 bases, and 24 bases separated the two germline ends. In nucleotides, the CDR3 is TGTGCCAGCAGTCCACGGACTTCACCCCATAGGCTGCAGTACTTC. It codes for CASSPRTSPHRLQYF.

This clonotype came up a few times. The junction does not match germline at one end; this may be a read error. This rearrangement joins TRBV28 to TRBJ2-3, with 10 bases lining up with TRBD2. Germline V gene sequence: CDR1 MDHEN, CDR2 SYDVKM. The CDR3 is 15 residues long. This chain's CDR3 is CAGSLAGDYPDTQYF. CDR3 DNA: TGTGCCGGCAGTCTAGCGGGAGATTATCCAGATACGCAGTATTTT. The whole variable domain, remainder taken from reference TRBV28 and TRBJ2-3, is DVKVTQSSRYLVKRTGEKVFLECVQDMDHENMFWYRQDPGLGLRLIYFSYDVKMKEKGDIPEGYSVSREKKERFSLILESASTNQTSMYLCAGSLAGDYPDTQYFGPGTRLTVL.

This clonotype was detected ten times or more. The chain joins TRBV7-2 to TRBJ2-7, with D uncertain. Trimming took off 1 base at V and 3 bases at J, with 10 bases between the two ends. This CDR3 has 14 amino acids. The germline V gene encodes CDR1 SGHTA and CDR2 FQGNSA. CDR3 sequence reads: CASSLVGSGYEQYF. For the CDR3, the DNA is TGTGCCAGCAGCTTAGTCGGTTCCGGCTACGAGCAGTACTTC.

The J gene is TRBJ2-5, the V gene TRBV27; D is undetermined. The CDR3 consists of 14 residues. Germline V gene sequence: CDR1 MNHEY, CDR2 SMNVEV (reference sequence). Deletions cut 8 bases from V and 0 bases from J, with 13 bases between. The CDR3 DNA sequence: TGTGCCAGCGCACGTAGTCCTTACCAAGAGACCCAGTACTTC. Protein sequence: CASARSPYQETQYF.

The chain links TRBV12-3 or TRBV12-4 to TRBJ2-1, with TRBD2 identical over 11 bases. Trimming removed 3 bases from V and 3 bases from J; junction bases left unmatched: 7. CDR3 length: 17 residues. In DNA form, the CDR3 reads TGTGCCAGCAGTTTTGTGCTAGCGGGAGGTCGCTACAATGAGCAGTTCTTC. This translates into CASSFVLAGGRYNEQFF.

This clonotype has more than one count but fewer than ten. This chain uses TRBV14 with TRBJ2-7; no clear D gene. In germline, CDR1 is SGHDN, CDR2 FVKESK. The CDR3 consists of 13 residues. The V and J ends lost 4 bases and 3 bases respectively, with 10 bases between them. The CDR3 loop reads CASSREQYYEQYF. The DNA for the CDR3 is TGTGCCAGCAGCCGAGAACAGTACTACGAGCAGTACTTC.

The CDR3 loop reads CASSKEGVNEQYF. The CDR3 DNA sequence: TGTGCCAGCAGCAAGGAAGGGGTTAACGAGCAGTACTTC. This chain connects TRBV9 to TRBJ2-7; D possibly corresponds to TRBD1 (5 bases). The CDR3 runs 13 residues. V was shortened by 4 bases and J by 5 bases, with 13 bases between the two germline ends. Germline lookup yields CDR1 SGDLS and CDR2 YYNGEE.

The chain has TRBV28 and TRBJ1-5; no definite D call. The germline CDR1 and CDR2 sequences are MDHEN and SYDVKM. Trimming pared 3 bases from V and 0 bases from J, leaving 9 bases between. The CDR3 runs 15 residues. CDR3 sequence: CASSFWADSNQPQHF. Written as DNA, the CDR3 is TGTGCCAGCAGTTTCTGGGCCGATAGCAATCAGCCCCAGCATTTT.

This chain links TRBV7-9 with TRBJ2-5, with 10 bases that match TRBD2. Germline CDR1 reads SEHNR; CDR2 reads FQNEAQ (reference sequence). The CDR3 contains 18 residues. The V and J ends lost 1 base and 5 bases, in that order; junction bases with no gene match: 13. CDR3 region: CASSLVWLAGVAGETQYF. The CDR3 DNA reads as TGTGCCAGCAGCTTAGTGTGGCTAGCGGGAGTCGCAGGGGAGACCCAGTACTTC.

In its sample, this clonotype was seen a few times. The gene calls are TRBV4-1 and TRBJ1-1; D is undetermined. In germline, CDR1 is MGHRA, CDR2 YSYEKL. This CDR3 is built from 15 residues. V was trimmed by 0 bases and J by 4 bases, leaving 12 bases between them. The CDR3 nucleotides read TGCGCCAGCAGCCAAGAATCGGGTACGCTCACTGAAGCTTTCTTT. This translates into CASSQESGTLTEAFF.

This clonotype was detected only a few times. The chain links TRBV28 to TRBJ2-5; 10 nucleotides match TRBD2. CDR1 and CDR2 from the germline V gene are MDHEN and SYDVKM. This CDR3 comprises 15 residues. V shed 5 bases, J shed 4 bases, and the junction held 7 bases outside the gene matches. The CDR3 here is CASSASGSIIETQYF. DNA for the CDR3: TGTGCCAGCAGTGCTAGCGGGAGTATAATAGAGACCCAGTACTTC. The full variable domain, completed using reference TRBV28 and TRBJ2-5, is DVKVTQSSRYLVKRTGEKVFLECVQDMDHENMFWYRQDPGLGLRLIYFSYDVKMKEKGDIPEGYSVSREKKERFSLILESASTNQTSMYLCASSASGSIIETQYFGPGTRLLVL.

The chain combines TRBV11-2 with TRBJ2-2; a possible D gene is TRBD1 (6 bases). Deletions cut 5 bases from V and 3 bases from J, with 10 bases between. The CDR3 is made up of 14 amino acids. CDR1 and CDR2 from the germline V gene are SGHAT and FQNNGV. The CDR3 coding sequence is TGTGCCAGCAGCCTCAAGGGGGACACCGGGGAGCTGTTTTTT. This codes for CASSLKGDTGELFF.

This rearrangement joins TRBV5-8 to TRBJ2-2; 11 nucleotides match TRBD1. The CDR3 extends over 15 amino acids. CDR1 and CDR2 (germline): SGHTS, YDEGEE. Losses at the gene ends were 6 bases for V and 3 bases for J; bases not matched to a gene: 4. The CDR3 reads CASTWDRGDTGELFF. CDR3 in DNA: TGTGCCAGCACCTGGGACAGGGGGGACACCGGGGAGCTGTTTTTT.

This clonotype has only a few counts. This rearrangement joins TRBV20-1 to TRBJ1-5; 11 bases align to TRBD1. V lost 6 bases, J lost 2 bases, and 12 bases stayed unmatched. Germline CDR1 DFQATT, CDR2 SNEGSKA (reference sequence). The length of the CDR3 is 17 residues. The CDR3 DNA sequence: TGCAGTGCGAACTTGGACAGGGGGCGCTTTGGCAATCAGCCCCAGCATTTT. It yields the protein CSANLDRGRFGNQPQHF.

As regards this clonotype: A read error may account for a junction end that differs from germline. The rearrangement uses TRBV6-6 and TRBJ1-4, with TRBD1 matching over 8 bases. CDR1 is MNHNY, CDR2 SVGAGI, per germline (reference sequence). This CDR3 region has 15 residues. Here the CDR3 reads CATETGAATNEKLFF. CDR3 sequence (DNA): TGTGCCACCGAGACAGGGGCGGCCACTAATGAAAAACTCTTTTTT.

In regard to this clonotype: A single base separates this from a much larger clone, so it may be a read error. The genes are TRBV29-1 and TRBJ1-1, with D perhaps TRBD1 (5 bases). The CDR3 has 10 residues. Germline values: CDR1 SQVTM, CDR2 ANQGSEA. For the CDR3, the DNA is TGCAGCGTTTGGGGCACTGAAGCTCTCTTT. This encodes CSVWGTEALF.